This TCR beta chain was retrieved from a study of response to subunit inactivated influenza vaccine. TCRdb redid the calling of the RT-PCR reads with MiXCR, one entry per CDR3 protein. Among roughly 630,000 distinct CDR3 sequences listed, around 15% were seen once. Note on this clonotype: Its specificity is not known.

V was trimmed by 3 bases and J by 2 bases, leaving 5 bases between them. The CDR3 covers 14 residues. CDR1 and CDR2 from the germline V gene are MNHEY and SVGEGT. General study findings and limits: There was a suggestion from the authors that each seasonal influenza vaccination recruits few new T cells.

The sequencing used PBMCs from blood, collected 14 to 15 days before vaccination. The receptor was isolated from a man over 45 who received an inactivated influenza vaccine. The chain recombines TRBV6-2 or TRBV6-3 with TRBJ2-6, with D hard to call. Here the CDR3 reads CASSYNPGANVLTF. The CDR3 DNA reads TGTGCCAGCAGTTATAACCCTGGGGCCAACGTCCTGACTTTC.